This TCR beta chain was recorded in a study of CD8+CD57+ T cells in acquired aplastic anemia. In the study overall: Healthy donors had, on average, approximately 11 million reads for their CD4+ cells.

Researchers used genomic DNA as the template to profile TCR beta VDJ and CDR3. MiXCR was run by TCRdb on the reads, yielding one entry per CDR3 protein. The sample records over 150,000 distinct CDR3 sequences, about 53% being singletons. This clonotype came up many times. Its antigen is unidentified. One junction end does not reproduce the germline sequence, and a read error may be involved. Study-wide results and limits: Patients did not significantly differ from controls in CD8+ Simpson's diversity.

The germline gives CDR1 SGDLS, CDR2 YYNGEE. The CDR3 contains 15 residues. Material: sorted CD4+, CD8+, or CD8+CD57+ T cells (not recorded which) from PBMCs. The source of this sequence is a human donor in good health, serving as a control. This chain links TRBV9 with TRBJ2-1, with D perhaps matching TRBD2 (6 bases). DNA of the CDR3: TGTGCCAGCAGCGTAGACGGGGACTGGTACAATGAGCAGCTCTTC. The encoded protein is CASSVDGDWYNEQLF.